Presented here are 21 T cell receptor beta chains from one specimen sequenced in a study of blood T cell repertoires in COVID-19. The assay was immunoSEQ multiplex PCR, and TCRdb's table has in-frame clones only and misses some. The sample shows 150,000 to 200,000 clones, 70% to 85% of them seen only once. The specimen was peripheral blood. The receptors shown here come from a human donor in a cohort sampled during active COVID-19.

The chain employs TRBV27 and TRBJ1-5; D ambiguous. Per germline, CDR1 MNHEY and CDR2 SMNVEV (reference sequence). The CDR3 has 14 residues. V was shortened by 2 bases and J by 5 bases, with 10 bases between the two germline ends. The DNA of the CDR3 is TGTGCCAGCAGTTTACGTGGGGAGTATCAGCCCCAGCATTTT. Its translation: CASSLRGEYQPQHF.

The chain couples TRBV7-3 to TRBJ1-2; TRBD1 agrees at 8 bases. J gave up 4 bases and V 2 bases, and 6 bases lay outside the gene matches. CDR1 is SGHTA and CDR2 is FQGTGA in the germline V gene. This CDR3 region has 15 residues. CDR3 in amino acids: CASSLFPGQGYGYTF. The CDR3 region has the DNA TGTGCCAGCAGCTTATTCCCCGGACAGGGCTATGGCTACACCTTC.

The chain joins TRBV10-1 to TRBJ2-6; tentatively, D is TRBD2 (7 bases). The germline V and J ends were trimmed by 4 bases and 1 base, with 17 bases remaining between them. This CDR3 contains 18 residues. Germline CDR1 reads WNHNN; CDR2 reads SYGVQD (reference sequence). CDR3 region: CASSGGGWGRSGANVLTF. CDR3 bases: TGCGCCAGCAGTGGGGGGGGCTGGGGGCGGTCTGGGGCCAACGTCCTGACTTTC.

This chain connects TRBV5-8 to TRBJ1-1, with D perhaps TRBD1 (5 bases). This CDR3 spans 13 amino acids. Deletions cut 3 bases from V and 5 bases from J, with 11 bases between. Germline V gene data show CDR1 as SGHTS and CDR2 as YDEGEE. As DNA, the CDR3 is TGTGCCAGCAGCTCAACAAGGGGTACTGAAGCTTTCTTT. Translation: CASSSTRGTEAFF.

The chain combines TRBV5-5 with TRBJ1-2; a weak D match, TRBD1 (6 bases). This CDR3 is 14 amino acids long. The germline CDR1 and CDR2 sequences are SGHKS and YYEKEE (reference sequence). V lost 2 bases and J lost 1, with 9 bases in between. CDR3 DNA: TGTGCCAGCAGCTTCGGACAGCTTAACTATGGCTACACCTTC. It specifies CASSFGQLNYGYTF.

This chain uses TRBV5-1 with TRBJ2-7; 7 positions match TRBD1. The CDR3 sequence is 13 residues long. V was pared by 4 bases and J by 6 bases, with 7 bases of the junction left unmatched. Germline V CDR1 and CDR2: SGHRS, YFSETQ. In DNA, the CDR3 is TGCGCCAGCAGCCCGGGACAGTCGGGCGAGCAGTACTTC. Translating gives CASSPGQSGEQYF.

The chain recombines TRBV7-3 with TRBJ2-2; D is undetermined. Trimming removed 5 bases from V and 0 bases from J, with 7 bases in between. The germline CDR1 and CDR2 sequences are SGHTA and FQGTGA. The CDR3 extends over 14 amino acids. The CDR3 DNA reads TGTGCCAGCAGCCTCTCTCCGAACACCGGGGAGCTGTTTTTT. It is translated as CASSLSPNTGELFF.

J is TRBJ1-6 and V is TRBV6-4; a weak D match, TRBD1 (6 bases). The CDR3 covers 17 residues. CDR1 is MRHNA and CDR2 is SNTAGT in the germline V gene. Trimming left V 0 bases short and J 0 bases short, with 9 bases between. The CDR3 here is CASSDSEDSSYNSPLHF. The CDR3 bases are TGTGCCAGCAGTGACTCCGAGGACAGCTCCTATAATTCACCCCTCCACTTT.

The chain links TRBV5-4 to TRBJ1-2; 10 bases line up with TRBD1. The CDR3 runs 15 residues. Trimming took 1 base from V and 6 from J; bases not matched to a gene: 6. CDR1 is SGHNT, CDR2 YYREEE, per germline (reference sequence). The CDR3 coding sequence is TGTGCCAGCAGCTTGAATACCGGGACAGGGGATGGCTACACCTTC. This sequence encodes CASSLNTGTGDGYTF.

The genes are TRBV27 and TRBJ2-5; TRBD2 matches at 7 bases. Unmatched junction bases numbered 1, after V lost 3 bases and J lost 3 bases. Germline CDR1 is MNHEY and CDR2 is SMNVEV (reference sequence). The CDR3 spans 13 residues. The CDR3 DNA reads TGTGCCAGCAGTTTCGGGGGGAAAGAGACCCAGTACTTC. Translating gives CASSFGGKETQYF.

V gene TRBV11-2 combines with J gene TRBJ2-1; tentatively, D is TRBD2 (5 bases). This CDR3 is built from 15 residues. The germline V and J ends were trimmed by 5 bases and 4 bases, with 15 bases remaining between them. Per the germline V gene, CDR1 is SGHAT and CDR2 is FQNNGV. The CDR3 region is CASSLGLREYNEQFF. Written as DNA, the CDR3 is TGTGCCAGCAGCCTCGGGCTCCGGGAATACAATGAGCAGTTCTTC.

This chain joins TRBV6-6 and TRBJ1-1; TRBD1 is a possible D gene (5 bases). The V and J ends lost 6 bases and 4 bases respectively, with 9 bases between them. The CDR3 length is 12 residues. Germline CDR1 MNHNY, CDR2 SVGAGI (reference sequence). The CDR3 is CASRHGGTEAFF. The DNA of the CDR3 is TGTGCCAGCAGACACGGGGGCACTGAAGCTTTCTTT.

This chain joins TRBV7-6 and TRBJ2-7, with a possible D match to TRBD1 (6 bases). With 2 bases removed from V and 5 bases from J, the gap between germline ends came to 16 bases. The CDR3 consists of 15 residues. Looked up from germline, CDR1 is SGHVS and CDR2 is FNYEAQ. The CDR3 is CASSLKQGLGHEQYF. The CDR3 DNA is TGTGCCAGCAGCTTAAAGCAGGGGCTGGGACACGAGCAGTACTTC.

This rearrangement joins TRBV19 to TRBJ1-2; no definite D call. CDR1 LNHDA and CDR2 SQIVND come from the germline V gene (reference sequence). CDR3 length equals 13 residues. Trimming took 1 base from V and 3 from J, leaving 6 bases between them. The DNA for the CDR3 is TGTGCCAGTAGTATAGCTGCAGACTATGGCTACACCTTC. Protein sequence: CASSIAADYGYTF.

This clone was detected a few times. The chain recombines TRBV6-5 with TRBJ2-3; weak D call: TRBD1 (5 bases). Trimming took off 2 bases at V and 2 bases at J, with 11 bases between the two ends. The CDR3 contains 15 residues. The germline V gene encodes CDR1 MNHEY and CDR2 SVGAGI. CDR3 region: CASSYIRGTTDTQYF. The CDR3 region has the DNA TGTGCCAGCAGTTACATAAGGGGAACCACAGATACGCAGTATTTT.

This chain joins TRBV5-6 and TRBJ1-3; TRBD1 is a possible D gene (6 bases). This CDR3 has 14 amino acids. Germline CDR1 and CDR2: SGHDT and YYEEEE. V lost 4 bases, J lost 8 bases, and 16 bases lay in between. The CDR3 region is CASSLRGDLDTIYF. The CDR3 coding sequence is TGTGCCAGCAGCCTCAGGGGTGATTTGGACACCATATATTTT. The variable domain in full, completed from reference TRBV5-6 and TRBJ1-3, reads DAGVTQSPTHLIKTRGQQVTLRCSPKSGHDTVSWYQQALGQGPQFIFQYYEEEERQRGNFPDRFSGHQFPNYSSELNVNALLLGDSALYLCASSLRGDLDTIYFGEGSWLTVV.

The V gene is TRBV2, the J gene TRBJ2-3, with 7 bases lining up with TRBD1. The CDR3 sequence is 16 residues long. J lost 3 bases, V lost 1 base, and 7 bases had no gene match. In germline, CDR1 is SNHLY, CDR2 FYNNEI. CDR3 region: CASSEEGQRRTDTQYF. The CDR3, as DNA: TGTGCCAGCAGTGAAGAGGGACAGAGAAGGACAGATACGCAGTATTTT.

This rearrangement joins TRBV1 to TRBJ2-5; TRBD2 is the table's D call, not checked against the DNA. TRBV1 is a documented pseudogene. This CDR3 comprises 18 residues. The CDR3 nucleotides read TGCACCAGCAGCCAAGAAGGACTAGCGGGGGGTGGGCAAGAGACCCAGTACTTC. Residues: CTSSQEGLAGGGQETQYF.

The chain is built from TRBV3-1 (or the pseudogene TRBV3-2) and TRBJ1-4, with D tentatively TRBD1 (6 bases). The CDR3 runs to 15 residues. CDR1 is LGHDT and CDR2 is YNNKEL in the germline V gene (reference sequence). Trimming cost V 4 bases and J 8 bases, with 17 bases left between them. The CDR3 here is CASSPWGQRREKLFF. Here the CDR3 DNA reads TGTGCCAGCAGCCCTTGGGGACAAAGGAGGGAAAAACTGTTTTTT.

In nucleotides, the CDR3 is TGTGCCAGCAGCGGGGGCGATGAGCAGTTCTTC. The encoded protein is CASSGGDEQFF. The rearrangement joins TRBV9 to TRBJ2-1; maybe TRBD1 (5 bases). The CDR3 length is 11 residues. With 3 bases removed from V and 8 bases from J, the gap between germline ends came to 6 bases. CDR1 SGDLS and CDR2 YYNGEE come from the germline V gene.

The chain carries TRBV12-5 and TRBJ2-1; 9 bases fit TRBD1. Looked up from germline, CDR1 is LGHNT and CDR2 is FRNRAP. The CDR3 is made up of 16 amino acids. The CDR3, as DNA: TGTACTCTACCGTGTGATTCGGACAGGGGAGACAATGAGCAGTTCTTC. Translating it yields CTLPCDSDRGDNEQFF.